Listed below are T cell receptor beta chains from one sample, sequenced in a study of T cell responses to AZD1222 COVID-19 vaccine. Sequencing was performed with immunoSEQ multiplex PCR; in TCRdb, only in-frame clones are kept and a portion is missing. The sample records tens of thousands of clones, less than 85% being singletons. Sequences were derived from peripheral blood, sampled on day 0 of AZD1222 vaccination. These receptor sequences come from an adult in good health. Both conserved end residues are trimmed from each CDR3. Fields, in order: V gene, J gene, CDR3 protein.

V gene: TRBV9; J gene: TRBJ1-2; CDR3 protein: ASSGGQGQGYGYT
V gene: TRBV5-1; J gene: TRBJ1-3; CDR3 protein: ASSFDTNSGNTIY
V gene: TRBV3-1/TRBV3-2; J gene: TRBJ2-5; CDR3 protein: ASSHEGGKGETQY
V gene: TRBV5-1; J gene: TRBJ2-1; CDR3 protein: ASSLARLAGAVSYNEQF
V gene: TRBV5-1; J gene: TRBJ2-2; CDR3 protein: ASSLSGFGKIGELF
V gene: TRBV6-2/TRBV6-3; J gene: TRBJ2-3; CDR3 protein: ASSPQRYTDTQY
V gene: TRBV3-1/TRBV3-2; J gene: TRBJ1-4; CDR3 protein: ASSHEGATNEKLF
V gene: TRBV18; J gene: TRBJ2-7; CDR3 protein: ASSPGQGWNEQY
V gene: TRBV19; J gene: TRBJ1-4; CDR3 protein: ARGQGNEKLF
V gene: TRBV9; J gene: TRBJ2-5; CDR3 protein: ASSYRGLAGDRSIQETQY
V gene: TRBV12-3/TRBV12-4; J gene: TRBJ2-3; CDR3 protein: ASKLRSTDTQY
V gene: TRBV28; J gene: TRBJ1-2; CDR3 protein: ASSGDIGGCT
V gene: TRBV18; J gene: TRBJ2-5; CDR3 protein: ASSPPGHVQETQY
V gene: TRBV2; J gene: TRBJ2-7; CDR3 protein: ASRAGVAQGAYEQY
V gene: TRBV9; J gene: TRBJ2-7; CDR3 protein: ASSVGGNYEQY
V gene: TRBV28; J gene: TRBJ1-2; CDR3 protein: ASSDPRGYT
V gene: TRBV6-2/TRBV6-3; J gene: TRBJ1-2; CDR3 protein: ASSYSPFPNYYGYT
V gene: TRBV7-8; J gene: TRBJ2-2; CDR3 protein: ASSTGVTGELF
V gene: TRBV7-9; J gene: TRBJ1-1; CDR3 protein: ASSLTGGSPNTEAF
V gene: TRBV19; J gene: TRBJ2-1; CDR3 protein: ASSINGRAFTDEQF
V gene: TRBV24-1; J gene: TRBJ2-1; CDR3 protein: ATSDLAGPGYNEQF
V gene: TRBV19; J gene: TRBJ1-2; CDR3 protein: ASSIAQYNYGYT
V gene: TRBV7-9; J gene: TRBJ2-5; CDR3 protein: ASTWSGEQETQY
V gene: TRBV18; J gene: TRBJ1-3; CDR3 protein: ASSLDQGATGNTIY
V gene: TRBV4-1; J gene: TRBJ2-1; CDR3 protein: ASSRDSQTSQF
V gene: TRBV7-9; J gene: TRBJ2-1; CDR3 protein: ASSVDVREVSYNEQF
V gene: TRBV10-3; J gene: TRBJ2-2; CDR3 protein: AIKYGTGNTGELF
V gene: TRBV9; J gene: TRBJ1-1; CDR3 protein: ASSARDTEAF
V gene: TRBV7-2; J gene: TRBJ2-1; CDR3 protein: ASSLVAGWGREQF
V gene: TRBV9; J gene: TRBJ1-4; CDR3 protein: ASSVEGAPNEKLF
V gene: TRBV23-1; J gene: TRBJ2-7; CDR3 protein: ASSQPGQGYYEQY
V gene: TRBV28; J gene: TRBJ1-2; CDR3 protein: ASSSGLHRGYT
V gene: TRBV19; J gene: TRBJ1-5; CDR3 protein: ASSIDAGGANQPQH
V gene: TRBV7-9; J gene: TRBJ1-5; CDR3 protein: ASSIQGDSNQPQH
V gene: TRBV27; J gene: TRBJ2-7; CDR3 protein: ASRTGTEQY
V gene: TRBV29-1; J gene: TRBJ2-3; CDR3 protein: SVDLSGTRKSDTQY
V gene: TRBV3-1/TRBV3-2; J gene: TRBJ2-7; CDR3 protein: ASSRSSFYEQY
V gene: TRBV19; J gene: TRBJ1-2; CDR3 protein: ASTGTDPPNYGYT
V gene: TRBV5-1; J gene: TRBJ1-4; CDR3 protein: ASTPNGGPNEKLF
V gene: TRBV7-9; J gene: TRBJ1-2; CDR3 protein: ASSLGDTAYGYT
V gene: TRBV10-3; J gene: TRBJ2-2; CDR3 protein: AISESAGIPNTGELF
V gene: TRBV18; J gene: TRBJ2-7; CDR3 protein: ASHGQSYEQY
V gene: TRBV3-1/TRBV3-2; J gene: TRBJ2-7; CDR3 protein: ASTKGQSYEQY
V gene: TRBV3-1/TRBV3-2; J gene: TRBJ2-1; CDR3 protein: ASSQGPGGGEQF
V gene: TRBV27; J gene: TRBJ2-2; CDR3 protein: ASSLSQGAGGELF
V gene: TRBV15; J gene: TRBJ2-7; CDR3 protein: ATSVAENRGEQY
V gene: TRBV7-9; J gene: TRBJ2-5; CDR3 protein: ASSSEWDYVRTQY
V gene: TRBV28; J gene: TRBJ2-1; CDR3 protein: ASSQGGHKNNEQF
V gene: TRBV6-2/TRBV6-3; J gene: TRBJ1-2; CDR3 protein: ASSYNRVSYGYT
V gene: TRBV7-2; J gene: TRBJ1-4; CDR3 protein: ASSISPGRGEKLF
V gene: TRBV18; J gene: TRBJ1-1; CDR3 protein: ASSLGQSMNTEAF
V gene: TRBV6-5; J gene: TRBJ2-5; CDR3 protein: ASIPGGDGETQY